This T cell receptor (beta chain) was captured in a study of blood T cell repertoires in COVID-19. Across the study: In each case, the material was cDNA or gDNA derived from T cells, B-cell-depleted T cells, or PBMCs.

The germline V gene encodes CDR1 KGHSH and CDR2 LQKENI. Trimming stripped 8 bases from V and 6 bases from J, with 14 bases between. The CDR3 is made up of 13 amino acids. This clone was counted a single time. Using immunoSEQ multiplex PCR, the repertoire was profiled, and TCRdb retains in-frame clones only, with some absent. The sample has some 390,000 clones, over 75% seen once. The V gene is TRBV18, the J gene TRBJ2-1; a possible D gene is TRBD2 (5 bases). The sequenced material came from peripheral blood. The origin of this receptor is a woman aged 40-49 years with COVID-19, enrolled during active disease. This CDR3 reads CASGLNEGNEQFF. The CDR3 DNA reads TGTGCCAGCGGACTGAACGAGGGCAATGAGCAGTTCTTC.